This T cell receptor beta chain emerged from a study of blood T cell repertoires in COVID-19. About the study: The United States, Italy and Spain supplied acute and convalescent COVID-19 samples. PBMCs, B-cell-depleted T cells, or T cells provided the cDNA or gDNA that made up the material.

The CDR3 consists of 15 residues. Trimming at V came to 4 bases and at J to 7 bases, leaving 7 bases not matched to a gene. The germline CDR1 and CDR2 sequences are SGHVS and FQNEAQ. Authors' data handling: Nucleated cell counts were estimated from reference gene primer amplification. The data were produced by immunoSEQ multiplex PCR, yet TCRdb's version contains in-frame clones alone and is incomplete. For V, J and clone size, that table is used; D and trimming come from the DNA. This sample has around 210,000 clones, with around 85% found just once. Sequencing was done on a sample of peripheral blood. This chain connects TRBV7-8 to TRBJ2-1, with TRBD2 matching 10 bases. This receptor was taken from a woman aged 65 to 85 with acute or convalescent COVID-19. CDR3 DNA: TGTGCCAGCAGCTCCGGCGGGACTAGCGTAAATGAGCAGTTCTTC. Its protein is CASSSGGTSVNEQFF.